These 9 T cell receptor beta chains were sequenced from one sample in a study of identical twins. TCRdb called the 5' RACE reads again in MiXCR, with one record for every CDR3 protein. The sample carries some 240,000 distinct CDR3 sequences, about 8.3% recorded once. These same data were also listed under a study on yellow fever vaccine responses in identical twins.

Sequencing was done on a sample of CD8+ T cells sorted from blood. Receptors originate from a woman under 30 in good health.

This clonotype was counted only a few times. This rearrangement joins TRBV29-1 to TRBJ2-7; 10 bases are shared with TRBD1. CDR3 length: 13 residues. CDR1 SQVTM and CDR2 ANQGSEA come from the germline V gene. Germline trimming cut 6 bases from V and 6 bases from J; bases unmatched to any gene: 8. In DNA form, the CDR3 reads TGCAGCGTGGGACAGGGGTATTGGTCCGAGCAGTACTTC. Translating gives CSVGQGYWSEQYF.

V gene TRBV6-2 or TRBV6-3 combines with J gene TRBJ2-1, with D unclear. Trimming removed 8 bases at V and 8 bases at J, with 13 bases between. The V gene's germline CDR1 is MNHEY and CDR2 SVGEGT. This CDR3 region has 12 residues. CDR3 loop: CASGLELHEQFF. The CDR3, as DNA: TGTGCCAGCGGCCTTGAGCTCCATGAGCAGTTCTTC.

This clonotype came up a few times. The rearrangement joins TRBV4-3 to TRBJ2-3; TRBD2 matches at 11 bases. J was trimmed by 0 bases and V by 0 bases; bases with no gene match: 8. CDR1 and CDR2 from the germline V gene are LGHNA and YSLEER. This CDR3 is 19 amino acids long. CDR3 region: CASSQDGETSGRSTDTQYF. The CDR3 DNA follows: TGCGCCAGCAGCCAAGATGGGGAAACTAGCGGGAGAAGCACAGATACGCAGTATTTT.

This clonotype was seen at least ten times. This chain joins TRBV12-3 or TRBV12-4 and TRBJ2-3; 13 bases match TRBD2. V shed 4 bases, J shed 13 bases, and the junction held 8 bases outside the gene matches. The CDR3 has 14 residues. CDR3 loop: CASSSGLAGVMKYF. In DNA, the CDR3 is TGTGCCAGCAGTTCCGGACTAGCGGGGGTCATGAAGTATTTT.

The chain joins TRBV5-6 to TRBJ1-5; 8 bases fit TRBD1. The germline gives CDR1 SGHDT, CDR2 YYEEEE. The CDR3 covers 13 residues. V shed 4 bases and J 5 bases; nucleotides not matched to a gene: 2. The CDR3, as DNA: TGTGCCAGCAGCCTCAGGGGGCATCAGCCCCAGCATTTT. It translates to CASSLRGHQPQHF.

The rearrangement links TRBV7-9 to TRBJ1-1, with D uncertain. The CDR3 spans 13 residues. V lost 5 bases and J lost 1, with 8 bases in between. CDR1 is SEHNR and CDR2 is FQNEAQ in the germline V gene (reference sequence). The CDR3, as DNA: TGTGCCAGCAGCCCGAATCAGAACACTGAAGCTTTCTTT. It encodes CASSPNQNTEAFF.

This clonotype appeared a few times. V and J are TRBV6-5 and TRBJ1-1; D might be TRBD1 (6 bases). Germline loops: CDR1 MNHEY, CDR2 SVGAGI. V was pared by 0 bases and J by 0 bases, with 8 bases between. The CDR3 runs 15 residues. CDR3 nucleotide sequence: TGTGCCAGCAGTTACTCGACAGGATTGAACACTGAAGCTTTCTTT. It yields the protein CASSYSTGLNTEAFF.

The sample holds many counts of this clonotype. The gene calls are TRBV12-3 or TRBV12-4 and TRBJ2-1, with D tentatively TRBD2 (6 bases). Trimming removed 4 bases from V and 11 bases from J, with 15 bases in between. The length of the CDR3 is 13 residues. CDR3 in amino acids: CASSSLDAGQQFF. For the CDR3, the DNA is TGTGCCAGCAGTTCCCTTGATGCGGGGCAGCAGTTCTTC.

There are many counts of this clonotype. J is TRBJ2-2 and V is TRBV10-3; the D is unclear. Germline V lookup: CDR1 ENHRY, CDR2 SYGVKD. This CDR3 has 15 residues. Trimming stripped 1 base from V and 4 bases from J, with 10 bases between. CDR3 sequence reads: CAISEWSPSTGELFF. The DNA for the CDR3 is TGTGCCATCAGTGAGTGGTCGCCCAGCACCGGGGAGCTGTTTTTT.